The 25 T cell receptor beta chains below were found in one sample sequenced in a study of T cell changes during pregnancy in multiple sclerosis. Profiling relied on immunoSEQ multiplex PCR, and the TCRdb table lists in-frame clones only, not all of them. The repertoire holds 56,000 or so clones, around 91% seen once, with around 1.7% in the top ten. The sequences come from peripheral blood, collected after pregnancy. These receptor sequences come from a female donor with multiple sclerosis, enrolled in a pregnancy study.

This chain joins TRBV7-7 and TRBJ2-2; maybe TRBD2 (6 bases). This CDR3 has 12 amino acids. Looked up from germline, CDR1 is SSHAT and CDR2 is FNYEAQ (reference sequence). CDR3 residues: CASGSATGELFF. In DNA form, the CDR3 reads TGTGCTAGCGGTTCCGCGACCGGGGAGCTGTTTTTT. The whole variable domain, remainder taken from reference TRBV7-7 and TRBJ2-2, is GAGVSQSPRYKVTKRGQDVTLRCDPISSHATLYWYQQALGQGPEFLTYFNYEAQPDKSGLPSDRFSAERPEGSISTLTIQRTEQRDSAMYRCASGSATGELFFGEGSRLTVL.

This chain links TRBV5-4 with TRBJ1-1; 11 bases are a match to TRBD1. V was pared by 6 bases and J by 4 bases, with 8 bases of the junction left unmatched. The CDR3 has 15 amino acids. Germline loops: CDR1 SGHNT, CDR2 YYREEE (reference sequence). In nucleotides, the CDR3 is TGTGCCAGCACCACGCCGGGGACAGGGGGCACTGAAGCTTTCTTT. Its translation is CASTTPGTGGTEAFF. Drawing the rest from reference TRBV5-4 and TRBJ1-1, the complete variable domain is ETGVTQSPTHLIKTRGQQVTLRCSSQSGHNTVSWYQQALGQGPQFIFQYYREEENGRGNFPPRFSGLQFPNYSSELNVNALELDDSALYLCASTTPGTGGTEAFFGQGTRLTVV.

The DNA for the CDR3 is TGTGCCACCCGGGGAGGGGCCGGTGAGACCCAGTACTTC. It specifies CATRGGAGETQYF. The chain couples TRBV7-9 to TRBJ2-5; TRBD2 agrees at 7 bases. Losses at the gene ends were 10 bases for V and 5 bases for J; bases not matched to a gene: 10. The germline gives CDR1 SEHNR, CDR2 FQNEAQ (reference sequence). The CDR3 has 13 residues.

V usage is TRBV9 and J usage is TRBJ2-3; D might be TRBD1 (5 bases). CDR3 length equals 13 residues. Germline values: CDR1 SGDLS, CDR2 YYNGEE. The V end was cut by 5 bases, the J end by 0 bases, with 7 bases between. The CDR3 coding sequence is TGTGCCAGCAGGGGGCTAAGCACAGATACGCAGTATTTT. Protein product: CASRGLSTDTQYF.

This chain connects TRBV7-6 to TRBJ2-7; D gene unclear. Deletions cut 3 bases from V and 2 bases from J, with 8 bases between. The V gene's germline CDR1 is SGHVS and CDR2 FNYEAQ. This CDR3 has 13 amino acids. DNA for the CDR3: TGTGCCAGCAGCTTTGGTAACACCTACGAGCAGTACTTC. It is translated as CASSFGNTYEQYF.

The genes are TRBV9 and TRBJ1-5; a possible D gene is TRBD1 (6 bases). This CDR3 region has 15 residues. Germline V CDR1 and CDR2: SGDLS, YYNGEE. Trimming shortened V by 0 bases and J by 2 bases, and 9 bases separated the two germline ends. CDR3 in amino acids: CASSVGGGRNQPQHF. CDR3 bases: TGTGCCAGCAGCGTAGGGGGGGGCCGCAATCAGCCCCAGCATTTT.

V gene TRBV10-2 combines with J gene TRBJ2-3, with D perhaps matching TRBD2 (6 bases). Germline lookup yields CDR1 WSHSY and CDR2 SAAADI. The CDR3 length is 14 residues. V lost 8 bases to trimming and J lost 2 bases, with 14 bases between them. The chain's CDR3 is CASCPGTLTDTQYF. The CDR3 nucleotides are TGCGCCAGCTGCCCCGGGACTCTCACAGATACGCAGTATTTT.

The V gene is TRBV4-1, the J gene TRBJ1-1, with 7 positions matching TRBD1. Germline assignment: CDR1 MGHRA and CDR2 YSYEKL. The CDR3 has 15 amino acids. V shed 5 bases, J shed 1 base, and the junction held 7 bases outside the gene matches. The CDR3 DNA reads TGCGCCAGCAGCTTACGCCCAGGGGGGAACACTGAAGCTTTCTTT. Its protein is CASSLRPGGNTEAFF.

This chain connects TRBV7-3 to TRBJ1-1, with a weak D call TRBD1 (5 bases). V was cut by 5 bases and J by 6 bases, with 16 bases left in between. This CDR3 is 14 amino acids long. Germline CDR1 SGHTA, CDR2 FQGTGA. Here the CDR3 DNA reads TGTGCCAGCAGCCGGGGGGTTGCTAACGCTGAAGCTTTCTTT. Its translation is CASSRGVANAEAFF.

J is TRBJ1-1 and V is TRBV7-3; TRBD1 matches 7 bases. The CDR3 is made up of 15 amino acids. Germline-derived CDR1 and CDR2 are SGHTA and FQGTGA. V gave up 0 bases and J gave up 5 bases; unmatched junction bases: 6. The CDR3 sequence is CASSLTRTGGTEAFF. The DNA of the CDR3 is TGTGCCAGCAGCTTAACCAGGACAGGAGGGACTGAAGCTTTCTTT.

The CDR3 here is CASSLGGGGGEQFF. Written as DNA, the CDR3 is TGTGCCAGCAGCTTAGGGGGAGGGGGGGGTGAGCAGTTCTTC. The rearrangement links TRBV7-2 to TRBJ2-1, with D possibly matching TRBD2 (7 bases). Germline CDR1 is SGHTA and CDR2 is FQGNSA. The CDR3 has 14 residues. The V end was cut by 1 base, the J end by 9 bases, with 13 bases between.

V and J are TRBV7-2 and TRBJ2-3; 9 nucleotides agree with TRBD2. From germline, CDR1 is SGHTA and CDR2 FQGNSA. J was trimmed by 11 bases and V by 2 bases; bases with no gene match: 11. This CDR3 region has 15 residues. The CDR3 nucleotides are TGTGCCAGCAGCTTACGCGGCGGGGGGGCCATTGAGCAGTATTTT. The encoded protein is CASSLRGGGAIEQYF.

This chain uses TRBV19 with TRBJ2-7; unclear D gene. The CDR3 is 13 amino acids. Per germline, CDR1 LNHDA and CDR2 SQIVND (reference sequence). V lost 4 bases, J lost 6 bases, and 13 bases lay in between. The CDR3 DNA sequence: TGTGCCAGTAGTACCCGTGACATGGGCGAGCAGTACTTC. Translation: CASSTRDMGEQYF.

This sequence joins TRBV5-1 and TRBJ2-2; D unresolved. Germline CDR1 and CDR2: SGHRS and YFSETQ. The germline V and J ends were trimmed by 4 bases and 0 bases, with 13 bases remaining between them. The CDR3 extends over 16 amino acids. The CDR3 sequence: CASSLPRSANTGELFF. CDR3 nucleotide sequence: TGCGCCAGCAGCCTCCCGAGGAGTGCGAACACCGGGGAGCTGTTTTTT.

The rearrangement joins TRBV7-9 to TRBJ1-2; TRBD1 agrees at 11 bases. In germline, CDR1 is SEHNR, CDR2 FQNEAQ (reference sequence). V gave up 5 bases and J gave up 7 bases; unmatched junction bases: 9. This CDR3 has 15 amino acids. CDR3 sequence reads: CASSPTGTGGFGYTF. The CDR3 DNA is TGTGCCAGCAGCCCCACCGGGACAGGGGGTTTTGGCTACACCTTC. The whole variable domain, filled in from reference TRBV7-9 and TRBJ1-2, reads DTGVSQNPRHKITKRGQNVTFRCDPISEHNRLYWYRQTLGQGPEFLTYFQNEAQLEKSRLLSDRFSAERPKGSFSTLEIQRTEQGDSAMYLCASSPTGTGGFGYTFGSGTRLTVV.

V and J are TRBV7-3 and TRBJ2-3, with TRBD2 matching 7 bases. The CDR3 is made up of 16 amino acids. Germline V CDR1 and CDR2: SGHTA, FQGTGA. Germline trimming cut 2 bases from V and 2 bases from J; bases unmatched to any gene: 7. The CDR3 nucleotides read TGTGCCAGCAGCTTAGGGGCTAGCGGACACACAGATACGCAGTATTTT. It codes for CASSLGASGHTDTQYF.

The chain recombines TRBV7-8 with TRBJ1-2; D is ambiguous. CDR1 and CDR2 from the germline V gene are SGHVS and FQNEAQ. The CDR3 covers 15 residues. The V end was cut by 5 bases, the J end by 12 bases, with 25 bases between. For the CDR3, the DNA is TGTGCCAGCAGCCATAGCGGAATTGGGCCAGACGGCAACACCTTC. Protein product: CASSHSGIGPDGNTF.

This sequence joins TRBV7-9 and TRBJ1-6, with D unclear. The CDR3 has 14 residues. CDR1 is SEHNR and CDR2 is FQNEAQ in the germline V gene (reference sequence). Trimming took off 2 bases at V and 8 bases at J, with 10 bases between the two ends. CDR3 sequence: CASSLRQEDSPLHF. The DNA of the CDR3 is TGTGCCAGCAGCTTAAGGCAGGAGGATTCACCCCTCCACTTT.

The chain employs TRBV2 and TRBJ1-1; TRBD1 agrees at 7 bases. Trimming took 6 bases from V and 4 from J; bases not matched to a gene: 23. The germline V gene encodes CDR1 SNHLY and CDR2 FYNNEI. CDR3 length: 19 residues. The CDR3 nucleotides read TGTGCCAGCAGCCCGCCCGGACAGGCGAAGACTCCCGGCGGCACTGAAGCTTTCTTT. Its translation is CASSPPGQAKTPGGTEAFF.

This chain joins TRBV5-1 and TRBJ2-2, with D maybe TRBD1 (5 bases). Between the trimmed V and J ends, which lost 2 bases and 2 bases, there was a span of 7 bases. Germline lookup yields CDR1 SGHRS and CDR2 YFSETQ. The CDR3 runs 14 residues. CDR3 amino acids: CASSLDSNTGELFF. The CDR3 DNA is TGCGCCAGCAGCTTAGACAGTAACACCGGGGAGCTGTTTTTT.

This rearrangement joins TRBV6-5 to TRBJ2-1; TRBD2 aligns across 8 bases. The ends lost 8 bases at V and 10 bases at J; junction bases unmatched: 7. Germline CDR1 reads MNHEY; CDR2 reads SVGAGI. The CDR3 is 12 amino acids. In nucleotides, the CDR3 is TGTGCCAGCGCCGGCGGGGGGAAGGAGCAGTTCTTC. Translation: CASAGGGKEQFF.

CDR3 loop: CASSELAGGRYEQYF. The CDR3 bases are TGTGCCAGCAGTGAACTAGCGGGGGGAAGGTACGAGCAGTACTTC. The chain couples TRBV6-1 to TRBJ2-7; the match to TRBD2 covers 11 bases. With 2 bases clipped from V and 4 bases from J, the junction kept 4 bases outside the gene matches. The CDR3 sequence is 15 residues long. The germline CDR1 and CDR2 sequences are MNHNS and SASEGT.

CDR3 region: CASSWGGRGGFNEQFF. Written as DNA, the CDR3 is TGTGCCAGCAGCTGGGGAGGGCGGGGGGGCTTCAATGAGCAGTTCTTC. The V and J genes are TRBV7-2 and TRBJ2-1, with 9 nucleotides matching TRBD2. Trimming at V came to 4 bases and at J to 6 bases, leaving 10 bases not matched to a gene. Looked up from germline, CDR1 is SGHTA and CDR2 is FQGNSA. The CDR3 is made up of 16 amino acids.

The chain employs TRBV18 and TRBJ2-2; D is unresolved. The germline gives CDR1 KGHSH, CDR2 LQKENI. V was pared by 4 bases and J by 4 bases, with 7 bases between. The CDR3 totals 13 residues. CDR3 in amino acids: CASSRDFTGELFF. CDR3 nucleotides: TGTGCCAGCTCACGCGATTTCACCGGGGAGCTGTTTTTT.

V and J are TRBV29-1 and TRBJ2-3, with TRBD2 matching 7 bases. V lost 3 bases, J lost 3 bases, and 3 bases stayed unmatched. Looked up from germline, CDR1 is SQVTM and CDR2 is ANQGSEA. This CDR3 spans 13 amino acids. The CDR3: CSVDGGGTDTQYF. CDR3 in DNA: TGCAGCGTTGATGGGGGAGGGACAGATACGCAGTATTTT.